This T cell receptor (beta chain) was sequenced for a study of PD-L1 blockade in urothelial cancer listed by TCRdb under 2017. In terms of the full investigation: Every patient began therapy at some point between 2013 and 2015 and was given atezolizumab 1,200 mg intravenously every 3 weeks. Blood samples were analyzed 3 weeks after the start of treatment (second dose) and 6 weeks after the start of treatment. In the same patients, whole exome sequencing and RNA sequencing of pretreatment tumors were performed in addition to TCR sequencing. Pretreatment blood TCR-seq was available for about 27 patients, at least one posttreatment blood collection was obtained for some 25 patients, and tumor TCR-seq was available for some 25 patients. About 10 patients achieved durable clinical benefit and 20 did not. Pretreatment tumor samples, along with matched peripheral blood serially collected before and after atezolizumab treatment, were subjected to TCR sequencing. Progression-free survival longer than 6 months counted as durable clinical benefit, and TCR features were additionally tested against both progression-free and overall survival. Patients had an ECOG performance status of 0 or 1 and had received between 0 and 3 prior chemotherapy regimens. About nine tenths of the roughly 29 patients were identified as males with urothelial cancer of bladder origin, and a prior smoking history was reported by 18 of 29 patients. Blood samples yielded a median of 141,255 T cells and around 83,000 unique TCRs, with median clonality approximately 0.08. An exploratory multi-omic analysis was conducted of the somatic, immune and clinical correlates of response to PD-L1 blockade with atezolizumab in urothelial cancer.

The CDR3 contains 13 residues, cysteine and phenylalanine counted. The entry retains the CDR3 DNA only, 39 bases that are in frame from base 1. V is cut by 0 bases and J by 11 bases, and the space between the germline ends is 13 bases. CDR1 and CDR2 (SGHVS, FQNEAQ) derive from the germline V gene. The cohort included 29 patients with locally advanced or metastatic urothelial carcinoma who were treated at Memorial Sloan Kettering on a trial protocol. Peripheral blood mononuclear cells were collected pretreatment and during treatment, with between 1 and 8 total time points obtained per patient. The Qiagen DNeasy Blood extraction kit was used to purify genomic DNA from total PBMCs and tumor samples. PBMCs were collected pretreatment and during treatment, and were isolated and stored as previously described. Results and caveats for the whole study, not just this receptor: Improved progression-free and overall survival was associated with having pretreatment peripheral blood TCR clonality below the median. Patients with durable benefit showed greater expansion of tumor-associated TCR clones in peripheral blood 3 weeks after starting treatment (n ≈ 22, p = 0.022). Because the sample size was small (n ≈ 29) and many of the analyses were exploratory, the results are meant to be hypothesis-generating.

Of note for this clone: The antigen it recognizes is unknown. No base qualities exist here, and no much larger clone lies one base off it.

Synthetic TCR analog templates were spiked into each PCR to estimate absolute template abundance from read counts. Using the immunoSEQ assay, TCRbeta CDR3 regions were amplified from genomic DNA with bias-controlled V and J gene primers. Sequencing of rearranged TCRbeta segments was performed at approximately 20X coverage. The authors processed their data as follows. Sequencing errors were corrected by clustering, and CDR3s were annotated against IMGT so that V, D and J genes could be assigned. Downstream analyses used only productive TCRbeta rearrangements, leaving out any out-of-frame or stop-codon sequences. Clonality was computed as one minus Shannon entropy normalized by the log of the number of unique productive sequences. Fisher's exact test with Benjamini-Hochberg correction, using a cutoff of adjusted p below 0.01, was how clones that differed between time points or between blood and tumor were identified. Drawn from immuneACCESS, this table holds only the in-frame rearrangements with V and J called that TCRdb kept. Clones are partly lost; checked studies trace under half to an unresolved V gene and leave the rest unexplained. From that table come the V and J calls and clone size; the DNA was used to work out D and trimming. The sample table holds tens of thousands of clones, of which over 75% were seen once. The ten largest clones take up around 3.8% of the sample.

Sample: PBMCs, taken around atezolizumab (anti-PD-L1) treatment. Rearrangement joined TRBV7-8 to TRBJ1-1; TRBD1 might be the D gene, on 5 matching bases. The receptor was isolated from a man aged 65 to 79 with urothelial cancer. The CDR3 region has the sequence CASSLALGAGAFF. Read as DNA, the sequence is TGTGCCAGCAGCTTAGCTCTAGGGGCCGGGGCTTTCTTT.